What follows is one TCR beta chain and its context. This specimen comes from a study of blood T cell repertoires in COVID-19. CDR3 length: 17 amino acids. Germline trimming cut 3 bases from V and 6 bases from J; bases unmatched to any gene: 11. CDR1 is SGHDT and CDR2 is YYEEEE in the germline V gene. The method was immunoSEQ multiplex PCR; TCRdb's version includes in-frame clones alone and lacks a portion of them. The table lists about 68,000 clones, 90% of them singletons. Sequencing was carried out using peripheral blood. This chain uses TRBV5-6 with TRBJ2-2, with 10 bases lining up with TRBD2. The clonotype originates from a man aged 50 or older with COVID-19, enrolled during active disease. CDR3: CASSWGWGLAFAGELFF. The CDR3 coding sequence is TGTGCCAGCAGCTGGGGCTGGGGACTAGCGTTTGCCGGGGAGCTGTTTTTT.